What follows are 5 T cell receptor beta chains derived from one specimen sequenced in a study of T-cell memory formation after mild COVID-19. From the 5' RACE reads, TCRdb called clonotypes with MiXCR, one entry per CDR3 protein. The top ten clones hold approximately 23% of a sample with 280,000 or so distinct CDR3 sequences, over 7% of them seen once. The sample consisted of PBMCs or a T cell subset sorted from them (not recorded which). The origin of the receptors is a man aged 18 to 30 who had mild COVID-19 (a few samples of this study predate the infection). Cell type and time point are not known.

This clonotype was seen a handful of times. The chain joins TRBV4-1 to TRBJ2-4, with D unclear. V lost 2 bases, J lost 3 bases, and 8 bases lay in between. Germline V gene lookup returns CDR1 MGHRA and CDR2 YSYEKL. CDR3 length equals 14 residues. CDR3 sequence (DNA): TGCGCCAGCAGCCAACACTTAGACAAAAACATTCAGTACTTC. It yields the protein CASSQHLDKNIQYF.

This clonotype was detected a few times. The rearrangement uses TRBV12-3 or TRBV12-4 and TRBJ1-2; D possibly corresponds to TRBD1 (5 bases). With 0 bases removed from V and 5 bases from J, the gap between germline ends came to 16 bases. The CDR3 has 16 amino acids. CDR3: CASSLASGAGGYGYTF. CDR3 nucleotides: TGTGCCAGCAGTTTAGCCTCTGGCGCTGGGGGGTATGGCTACACCTTC.

This clonotype was counted between two and nine times. The rearrangement uses TRBV7-6 and TRBJ2-3; 8 positions agree with TRBD2. In germline, CDR1 is SGHVS, CDR2 FNYEAQ. V shed 2 bases, J shed 10 bases, and the junction held 14 bases outside the gene matches. There are 16 residues in the CDR3. The CDR3 protein is CASSLFSGGVGGAQYF. The CDR3 bases are TGTGCCAGCAGCTTATTCTCCGGGGGGGTAGGAGGGGCGCAGTATTTT.

The chain uses TRBV5-8 and TRBJ1-2; 7 bases are a match to TRBD1. Germline V CDR1 and CDR2: SGHTS, YDEGEE. The length of the CDR3 is 11 residues. J was trimmed by 8 bases and V by 9 bases; bases with no gene match: 7. For the CDR3, the DNA is TGTGCCATTGACAGGGTTCGCGGCTACACCTTC. Translation gives CAIDRVRGYTF.

The gene calls are TRBV2 and TRBJ1-1, with D possibly matching TRBD1 (5 bases). There are 12 residues in the CDR3. Trimming removed 11 bases from V and 1 base from J, with 11 bases in between. Germline assignment: CDR1 SNHLY and CDR2 FYNNEI. The CDR3 DNA follows: TGTGCCGGTACACAGGAGAACACTGAAGCTTTCTTT. This codes for CAGTQENTEAFF.